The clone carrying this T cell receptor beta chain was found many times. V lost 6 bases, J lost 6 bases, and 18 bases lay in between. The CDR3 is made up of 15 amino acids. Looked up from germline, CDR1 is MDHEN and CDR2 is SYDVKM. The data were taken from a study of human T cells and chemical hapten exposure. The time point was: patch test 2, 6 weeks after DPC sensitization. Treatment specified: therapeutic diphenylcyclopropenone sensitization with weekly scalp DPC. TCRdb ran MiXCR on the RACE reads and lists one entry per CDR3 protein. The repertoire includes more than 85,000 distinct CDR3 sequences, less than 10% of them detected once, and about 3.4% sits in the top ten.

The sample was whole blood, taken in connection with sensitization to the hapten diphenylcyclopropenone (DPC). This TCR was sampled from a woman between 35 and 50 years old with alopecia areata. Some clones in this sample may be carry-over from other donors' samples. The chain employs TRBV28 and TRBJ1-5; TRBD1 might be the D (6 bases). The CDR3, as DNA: TGTGCCAGCAGCCACGGGGGGGCGAAGGGTCAGCCCCAGCATTTT. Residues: CASSHGGAKGQPQHF.